This TCR beta chain came from a study of T cell responses to AZD1222 COVID-19 vaccine. In the study overall: Second-dose schedules of about 4 or about 12 weeks were combined.

This clone was counted a single time. Measured with immunoSEQ multiplex PCR; TCRdb has only the in-frame clones, and not every one. The sample has 90,000 to 150,000 clones, 70% to 90% seen once. This TCR was sampled from an adult in good health. Sample: peripheral blood, taken on day 0 of AZD1222 vaccination.

The CDR3 DNA follows: TGTGCCAGCAGTAGCTCGGGCGTAGACACCATATATTTT. Residues: CASSSSGVDTIYF. This chain joins TRBV6-5 and TRBJ1-3; D is unresolved. The CDR3 has 13 amino acids. CDR1 MNHEY and CDR2 SVGAGI come from the germline V gene. V lost 5 bases, J lost 8 bases, and 13 bases lay in between.